The T cell receptor beta chain described here comes from a study of cytomegalovirus exposure and HLA in healthy donors. Study outcomes and limitations: Reportedly, diagnosis of cytomegalovirus status by the classifier showed high specificity and sensitivity. It was confirmed in vitro that a few of the CMV-associated chains were specific for CMV antigens.

Worth noting for this clone: What it binds is not known.

Sequencing was performed with immunoSEQ multiplex PCR; in TCRdb, only in-frame clones are kept and a portion is missing. The data hold hundreds of thousands of clones, with about nine tenths observed a single time. The germline V gene encodes CDR1 MNHEY and CDR2 SMNVEV (reference sequence). V lost 8 bases and J 3 bases, leaving 12 bases between the germline ends. The CDR3 covers 13 residues. Sequencing used PBMCs. The rearrangement joins TRBV27 to TRBJ2-3; weak D call: TRBD1 (6 bases). This receptor was taken from a woman younger than 30 in good health and CMV-seronegative. CDR3 bases: TGTGCCAGCCAAATTCAGGGGACAGATACGCAGTATTTT. Its translation: CASQIQGTDTQYF.